One sample yielded the 8 T cell receptor beta chains listed below, sequenced in a study of human T cells and chemical hapten exposure. MiXCR, applied by TCRdb to the RACE reads, yields one record per CDR3 protein. The table shows 300,000 to 350,000 distinct CDR3 sequences, with around 7% occurring only once. This sample's time point: patch test 1, 2 weeks after DPC sensitization. Indicated treatment: therapeutic diphenylcyclopropenone sensitization with weekly scalp DPC. Sequenced here: whole blood, sampled in connection with sensitization to the hapten diphenylcyclopropenone (DPC). These receptors were collected from a woman aged 18-29 years with alopecia areata. Some clones in this sample may be carry-over from other donors' samples.

V gene TRBV27 combines with J gene TRBJ1-1, with TRBD1 matching 7 bases. J lost 4 bases, V lost 5 bases, and 10 bases had no gene match. Germline V lookup: CDR1 MNHEY, CDR2 SMNVEV (reference sequence). This CDR3 contains 15 residues. CDR3 DNA sequence: TGTGCCAGCAGTACCCAACAGGGGCTGGGCACTGAAGCTTTCTTT. Its protein product is CASSTQQGLGTEAFF.

This clonotype was recorded many times. The rearrangement uses TRBV7-8 and TRBJ2-3; D is unclear. The CDR3 contains 16 residues. Trimming shortened V by 4 bases and J by 0 bases, and 14 bases separated the two germline ends. CDR1 SGHVS and CDR2 FQNEAQ come from the germline V gene. Here the CDR3 reads CASSSRLGSSTDTQYF. CDR3 coding DNA: TGTGCCAGCAGCTCGCGGTTGGGGTCTAGCACAGATACGCAGTATTTT.

This clonotype appeared a few times. The chain links TRBV9 to TRBJ2-3, with 11 positions matching TRBD2. Germline V lookup: CDR1 SGDLS, CDR2 YYNGEE. The CDR3 spans 16 residues. J was trimmed by 3 bases and V by 0 bases; bases with no gene match: 3. Here the CDR3 reads CASSVGLAGTTDTQYF. In DNA form, the CDR3 reads TGTGCCAGCAGCGTAGGACTAGCGGGGACAACAGATACGCAGTATTTT.

This clonotype was seen a few times. This chain joins TRBV12-3 or TRBV12-4 and TRBJ1-5, with D possibly TRBD1 on 5 matching bases. Deletions cut 1 base from V and 4 bases from J, with 8 bases between. The CDR3 contains 14 residues. CDR3 in amino acids: CASSLGRVNQPQHF. The CDR3 coding sequence is TGTGCCAGCAGTTTAGGCAGGGTTAATCAGCCCCAGCATTTT.

J is TRBJ2-2 and V is TRBV18; 7 bases agree with TRBD1. Germline CDR1 KGHSH, CDR2 LQKENI. After removal of 3 bases from V and 4 bases from J, the junction contained 11 bases not matched to a gene. This CDR3 is built from 17 residues. The CDR3 spells CASSPLLNRGGTGELFF. CDR3 nucleotide sequence: TGTGCCAGCTCACCTCTTCTTAACAGGGGCGGCACCGGGGAGCTGTTTTTT.

The chain couples TRBV5-1 to TRBJ2-3; perhaps TRBD1 as D (5 bases). The CDR3 totals 14 residues. With 0 bases removed from V and 3 bases from J, the gap between germline ends came to 8 bases. Germline CDR1 is SGHRS and CDR2 is YFSETQ. DNA for the CDR3: TGCGCCAGCAGCTTGGTGGGGCGGACAGATACGCAGTATTTT. This sequence encodes CASSLVGRTDTQYF.

This clonotype was detected ten times or more. The V and J genes are TRBV6-5 and TRBJ1-3; a weak D match, TRBD1 (5 bases). This CDR3 has 16 residues. V was cut by 5 bases and J by 4 bases, with 18 bases left in between. Germline V lookup: CDR1 MNHEY, CDR2 SVGAGI. In nucleotides, the CDR3 is TGTGCCAGCAGTACTGGGACCCCCAATGAGGGAAACACCATATATTTT. It codes for CASSTGTPNEGNTIYF.

The chain uses TRBV10-3 and TRBJ1-1, with D unclear. This CDR3 contains 14 residues. CDR1 and CDR2 from the germline V gene are ENHRY and SYGVKD. V gave up 0 bases and J gave up 7 bases, with 12 bases separating them. CDR3 in amino acids: CAISESNEENEAFF. As DNA, the CDR3 is TGTGCCATCAGTGAGTCGAATGAGGAGAATGAAGCTTTCTTT.